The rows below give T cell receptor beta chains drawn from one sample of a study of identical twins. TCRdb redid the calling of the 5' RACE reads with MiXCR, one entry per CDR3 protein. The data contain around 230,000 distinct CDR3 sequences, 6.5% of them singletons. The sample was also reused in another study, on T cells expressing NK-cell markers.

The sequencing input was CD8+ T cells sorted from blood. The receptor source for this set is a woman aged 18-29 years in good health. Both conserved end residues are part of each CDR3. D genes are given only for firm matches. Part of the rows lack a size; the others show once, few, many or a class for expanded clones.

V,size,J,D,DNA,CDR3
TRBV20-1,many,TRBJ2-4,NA,TGCAGTGCTAGAGTTATGGACAAAAACATTCAGTACTTC,CSARVMDKNIQYF
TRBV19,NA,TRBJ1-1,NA,TGTGCCAGTAGGACTGAGGGTTTGAGCACTGAAGCTTTCTTT,CASRTEGLSTEAFF
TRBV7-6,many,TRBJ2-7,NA,TGTGCCAGCAGCTTAGGACTCGATGCCTACGAGCAGTACTTC,CASSLGLDAYEQYF
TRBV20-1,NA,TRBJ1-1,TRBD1,TGCAGTGCTTCTCCCCGGGACAGTCGAATGAACACTGAAGCTTTCTTT,CSASPRDSRMNTEAFF
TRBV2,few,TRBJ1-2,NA,TGTGCCAGCTCGGACCCGGGGAATGGCTACACCTTC,CASSDPGNGYTF
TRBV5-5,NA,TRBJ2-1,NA,TGTGCCAGCAGCTCTATTGAGGGGCCTAGCTCCTACAATGAGCAGTTCTTC,CASSSIEGPSSYNEQFF
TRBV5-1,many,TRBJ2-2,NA,TGCGCCAGCATTGGAAACACCGGGGAGCTGTTTTTT,CASIGNTGELFF
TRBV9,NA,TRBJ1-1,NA,TGTGCCAGCAGCGTAGCCGGGGCTGAAGCTTTCTTT,CASSVAGAEAFF
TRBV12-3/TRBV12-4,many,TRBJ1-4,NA,TGTGCCAGCAGTCACAAACCCAGGTTTAAACTGTTTTTT,CASSHKPRFKLFF
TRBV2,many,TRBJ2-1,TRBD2,TGTGCCAGCAGTGGGACTAGCGGGGCCAATGAGCAGTTCTTC,CASSGTSGANEQFF
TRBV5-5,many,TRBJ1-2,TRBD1,TGTGCCAGCAGCCCGGGGACAGGGGGGAACTATGGCTACACCTTC,CASSPGTGGNYGYTF
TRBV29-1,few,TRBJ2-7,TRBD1,TGCAGCGTTGAAGATATTATTGATAGAGGGACAGGATTCTCCTACGAGCAGTACTTC,CSVEDIIDRGTGFSYEQYF
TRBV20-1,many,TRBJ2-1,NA,TGCAGTGGTTACGAGGGGTACAATGAGCAGTTCTTC,CSGYEGYNEQFF
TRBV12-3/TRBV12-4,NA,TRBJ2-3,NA,TGTGCCAGCAGTTTCTGGACAGCCACAGATACGCAGTATTTT,CASSFWTATDTQYF
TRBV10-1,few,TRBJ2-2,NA,TGCGCCAGCAGTGGACAGGCGTTCACCGGGGAGCTGTTTTTT,CASSGQAFTGELFF
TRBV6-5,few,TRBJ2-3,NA,TGTGCCAGCATGTCGAGTCGTAGGGCGCAGTATTTT,CASMSSRRAQYF
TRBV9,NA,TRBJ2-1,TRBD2,TGTGCCAGCAGCGGGGAAGCGGGAGGGCGGCACAATGAGCAGTTCTTC,CASSGEAGGRHNEQFF
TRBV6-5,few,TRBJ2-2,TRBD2,TGTGCCAGCAGTTACTCGCCGGGACTAGATCTATATGGCACCGGGGAGCTGTTTTTT,CASSYSPGLDLYGTGELFF
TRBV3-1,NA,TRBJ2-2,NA,TGTGCCAGCAGCCAAGAGAACTTACAGGGAGGGGAGCTGTTTTTT,CASSQENLQGGELFF
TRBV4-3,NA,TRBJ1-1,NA,TGCGCCAGCAGCCAAGTGTGGGCACCCGGGAACACTGAAGCTTTCTTT,CASSQVWAPGNTEAFF
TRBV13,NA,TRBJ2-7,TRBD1,TGTGCCAGCAGCTTCTCGGACAGGAGCTACGAGCAGTACTTC,CASSFSDRSYEQYF
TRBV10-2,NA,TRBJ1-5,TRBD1,TGCGCCTCTAAACAGGGGAATCAGCCCCAGCATTTT,CASKQGNQPQHF
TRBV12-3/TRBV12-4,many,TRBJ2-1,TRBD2,TGTGCCAGCAGCCCCGAAGAGCGGGGGGCCTACAATGAGCAGTTCTTC,CASSPEERGAYNEQFF
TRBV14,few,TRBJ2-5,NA,TGTGCCAGCAGCCAAGAAACGGGTTTCACCGAAGAGACCCAGTACTTC,CASSQETGFTEETQYF
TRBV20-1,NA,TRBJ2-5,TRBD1,TGCAGTGCCAGACAGGGGGCAGAGACCCAGTACTTC,CSARQGAETQYF
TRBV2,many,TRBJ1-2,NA,TGTGCCAGCAGTGAAGTTCGGCGGGACTATGGCTACACCTTC,CASSEVRRDYGYTF
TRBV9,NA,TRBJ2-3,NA,TGTGCCAGCAGCCGAGCCGCAGATACGCAGTATTTT,CASSRAADTQYF
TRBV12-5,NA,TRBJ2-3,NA,TGTGCTAGTGCCTCGGGAGGGGGCAGGGGCACAGATACGCAGTATTTT,CASASGGGRGTDTQYF
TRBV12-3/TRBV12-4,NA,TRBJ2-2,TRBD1,TGTGCCAGCAGGTCCGGGACAGGGGCCGGGGAGCTGTTTTTT,CASRSGTGAGELFF
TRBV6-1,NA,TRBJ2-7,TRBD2,TGTGCCAGCAGTGAAGCACTAGCGGGCTACGAGCAGTACTTC,CASSEALAGYEQYF
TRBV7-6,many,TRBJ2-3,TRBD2,TGTGCCAGCAGCGACCTAGCGGGAGGCTCTGATACGCAGTATTTT,CASSDLAGGSDTQYF
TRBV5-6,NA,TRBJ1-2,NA,TGTGCCAGCAGCTTGGGGGGACAAATGTATGGCTACACCTTC,CASSLGGQMYGYTF
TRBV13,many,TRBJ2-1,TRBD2,TGTGCCAGCAGCCAAGGCTCTAGCGGGAGCAGCAATGAGCAGTTCTTC,CASSQGSSGSSNEQFF
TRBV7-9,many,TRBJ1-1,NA,TGTGCCAGCAGCTTCACAAGGGACGCCCCTGAAGCTTTCTTT,CASSFTRDAPEAFF
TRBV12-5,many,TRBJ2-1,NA,TGTGCTAGTGGTTTGGACGGGAACAGGGTTAATGAGCAGTTCTTC,CASGLDGNRVNEQFF
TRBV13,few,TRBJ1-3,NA,TGTGCCAGCAGCCTCCCCGGGGGGACCCCTGGAAACACCATATATTTT,CASSLPGGTPGNTIYF
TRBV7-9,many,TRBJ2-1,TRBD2,TGTGCCAGCAGCTTGGGGACTAGCTCCTACAATGAGCAGTTCTTC,CASSLGTSSYNEQFF
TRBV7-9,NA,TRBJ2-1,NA,TGTGCCAGCAGCCTAGATCCGGAGCAGTTCTTC,CASSLDPEQFF
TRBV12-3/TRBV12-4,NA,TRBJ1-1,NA,TGTGCCAGCAGTTTCTTCTCAGGGGTCACTGAAGCTTTCTTT,CASSFFSGVTEAFF
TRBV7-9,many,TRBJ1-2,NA,TGTGCCAGCAGCTCCAGTCAGGGAAGGGGCTATGGCTACACCTTC,CASSSSQGRGYGYTF
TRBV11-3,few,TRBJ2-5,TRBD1,TGTGCCAGCAGCTCCAATGACAGGGGAGAGACCCAGTACTTC,CASSSNDRGETQYF